The T cell receptor (beta chain) under discussion was sequenced for a study of low-dose radiotherapy and immunotherapy resistance in tumors. Trimming cost V 3 bases and J 15 bases; bases outside gene matches: 4. The germline gives CDR1 KGHSH, CDR2 LQKENI. The CDR3 runs to 11 residues. TRAV- and TRBV-specific primers primed first-strand cDNA, covering alpha and beta chains. TCRs were put through roughly 20 PCR cycles of amplification with Phusion. A constant-region primer and the V-primer adapter served as the primer pair. TCRdb recomputed calls from the reads with MiXCR, one row per CDR3 protein. The sample includes 70,000 to 90,000 distinct CDR3 sequences, 15% to 20% of them seen just once. This clonotype was observed at least ten times. Regarding time point: before trial treatment. Patients with advanced, tumor-infiltrating lymphocyte-negative solid tumors were eligible.

The TCR comes from a male donor with prostate cancer. The sample was PBMCs, taken before treatment. This rearrangement joins TRBV18 to TRBJ2-1; TRBD2 agrees at 8 bases. CDR3 coding DNA: TGTGCCAGCTCACCGGGACTAGAGGGGTTCTTC. This encodes CASSPGLEGFF.